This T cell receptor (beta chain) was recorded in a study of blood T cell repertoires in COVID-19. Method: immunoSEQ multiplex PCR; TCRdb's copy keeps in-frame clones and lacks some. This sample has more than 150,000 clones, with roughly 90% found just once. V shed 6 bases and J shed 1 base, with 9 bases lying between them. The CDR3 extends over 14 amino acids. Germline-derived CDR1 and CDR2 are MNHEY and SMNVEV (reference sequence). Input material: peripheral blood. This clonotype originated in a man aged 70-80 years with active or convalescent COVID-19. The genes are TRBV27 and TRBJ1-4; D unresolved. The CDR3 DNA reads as TGTGCCAGCAGGTTGACACGAACTAATGAAAAACTGTTTTTT. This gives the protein CASRLTRTNEKLFF. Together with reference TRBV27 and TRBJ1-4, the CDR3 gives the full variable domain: EAQVTQNPRYLITVTGKKLTVTCSQNMNHEYMSWYRQDPGLGLRQIYYSMNVEVTDKGDVPEGYKVSRKEKRNFPLILESPSPNQTSLYFCASRLTRTNEKLFFGSGTQLSVL.